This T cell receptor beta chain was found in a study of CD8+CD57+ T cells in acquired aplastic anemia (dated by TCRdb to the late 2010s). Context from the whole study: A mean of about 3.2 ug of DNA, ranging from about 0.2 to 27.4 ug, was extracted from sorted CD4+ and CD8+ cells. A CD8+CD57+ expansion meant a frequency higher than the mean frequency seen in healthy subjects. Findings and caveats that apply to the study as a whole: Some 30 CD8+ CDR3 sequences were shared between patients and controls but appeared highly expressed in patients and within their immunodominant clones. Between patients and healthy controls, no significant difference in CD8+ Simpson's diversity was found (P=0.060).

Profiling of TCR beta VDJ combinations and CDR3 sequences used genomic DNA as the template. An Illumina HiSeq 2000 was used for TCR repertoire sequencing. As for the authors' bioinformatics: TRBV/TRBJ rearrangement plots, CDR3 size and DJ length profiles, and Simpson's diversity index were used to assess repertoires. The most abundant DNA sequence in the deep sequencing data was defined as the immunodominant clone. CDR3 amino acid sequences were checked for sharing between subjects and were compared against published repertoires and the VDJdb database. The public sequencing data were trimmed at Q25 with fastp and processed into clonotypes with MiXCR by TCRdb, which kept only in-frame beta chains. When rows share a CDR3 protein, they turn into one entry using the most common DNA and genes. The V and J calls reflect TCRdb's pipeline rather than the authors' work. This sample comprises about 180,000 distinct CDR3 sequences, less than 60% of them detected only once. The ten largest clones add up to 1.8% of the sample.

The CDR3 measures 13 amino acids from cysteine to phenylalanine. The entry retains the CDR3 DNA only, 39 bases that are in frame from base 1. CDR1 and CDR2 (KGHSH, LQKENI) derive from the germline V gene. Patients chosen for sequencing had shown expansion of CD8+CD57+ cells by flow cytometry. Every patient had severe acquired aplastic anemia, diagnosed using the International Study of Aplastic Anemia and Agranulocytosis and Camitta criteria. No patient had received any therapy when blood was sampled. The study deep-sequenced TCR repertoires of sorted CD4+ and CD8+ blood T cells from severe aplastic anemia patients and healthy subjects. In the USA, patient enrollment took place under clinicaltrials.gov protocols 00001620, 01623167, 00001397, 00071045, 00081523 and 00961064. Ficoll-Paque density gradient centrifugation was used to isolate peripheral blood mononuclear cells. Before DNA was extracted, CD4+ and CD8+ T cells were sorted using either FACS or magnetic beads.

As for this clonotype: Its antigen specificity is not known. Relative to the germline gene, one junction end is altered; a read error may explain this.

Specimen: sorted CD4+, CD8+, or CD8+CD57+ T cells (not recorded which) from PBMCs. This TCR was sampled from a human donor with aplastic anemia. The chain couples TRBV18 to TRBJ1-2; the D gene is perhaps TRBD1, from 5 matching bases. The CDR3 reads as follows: CSSSPLTEMVYTF. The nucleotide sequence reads TGTTCCAGCTCACCCTTGACAGAGATGGTCTACACCTTC.